These 29 T cell receptor beta chains were sequenced from one sample in a study of glioma-infiltrating T cells after dendritic cell vaccination. The assay was immunoSEQ multiplex PCR, and TCRdb's table has in-frame clones only and misses some. The repertoire consists of roughly 90,000 clones, with more than 75% occurring once and the leading ten covering 15% to 18%. Sequencing was performed on blood, taken before dendritic cell vaccination. The receptors originated from a human donor with glioblastoma.

The count of this clone is one. The rearrangement links TRBV28 to TRBJ1-2, with 7 bases identical to TRBD1. CDR1 and CDR2 from the germline V gene are MDHEN and SYDVKM. Trimming removed 4 bases from V and 1 base from J; junction bases left unmatched: 15. The CDR3 runs to 18 residues. The CDR3 DNA reads as TGTGCCAGCAGTTCTAAATTAACTCGGGACAGCCGTAACTATGGCTACACCTTC. Translated, it gives CASSSKLTRDSRNYGYTF.

This clone was seen just once. This chain uses TRBV6-5 with TRBJ1-6, with a possible D match to TRBD1 (5 bases). This CDR3 comprises 13 residues. The germline gives CDR1 MNHEY, CDR2 SVGAGI. V lost 0 bases to trimming and J lost 12 bases, with 9 bases between them. CDR3 residues: CASSYSEGLPLHF. The CDR3 nucleotides read TGTGCCAGCAGTTACTCGGAGGGACTACCCCTCCACTTT.

The chain uses TRBV5-6 and TRBJ1-2; the D is unclear. The germline V gene encodes CDR1 SGHDT and CDR2 YYEEEE. The CDR3 totals 13 residues. V was clipped by 2 bases and J by 0 bases, with 5 bases between them. CDR3 sequence: CASSFIANYGYTF. Here the CDR3 DNA reads TGTGCCAGCAGCTTTATAGCTAACTATGGCTACACCTTC.

DNA of the CDR3: TGTGCCAGCAGCTTAGATATGAACACTGAAGCTTTCTTT. This translates into CASSLDMNTEAFF. This chain uses TRBV7-9 with TRBJ1-1, with unresolved D. CDR1 is SEHNR, CDR2 FQNEAQ, per germline (reference sequence). The CDR3 is 13 amino acids. With 1 base removed from V and 0 bases from J, the gap between germline ends came to 3 bases.

The CDR3 DNA reads as TGCAGCGTTGTTTCGGGGGGGGTAGATACGCAGTATTTT. It is translated as CSVVSGGVDTQYF. The V and J genes are TRBV29-1 and TRBJ2-3; 8 nucleotides agree with TRBD2. The CDR3 is 13 amino acids. Per the germline V gene, CDR1 is SQVTM and CDR2 is ANQGSEA. With 4 bases clipped from V and 5 bases from J, the junction kept 5 bases outside the gene matches.

This chain joins TRBV30 and TRBJ2-1; D remains ambiguous. Trimming removed 2 bases at V and 4 bases at J, with 9 bases between. The CDR3 is made up of 13 amino acids. Per germline, CDR1 GTSNPN and CDR2 SVGIG (reference sequence). CDR3 nucleotide sequence: TGTGCCTGGAGTCCCAGCGAATACAATGAGCAGTTCTTC. As protein: CAWSPSEYNEQFF.

This clone has only a few counts. The V gene is TRBV29-1, the J gene TRBJ2-7, with D tentatively TRBD1 (6 bases). The CDR3 runs 13 residues. Germline-derived CDR1 and CDR2 are SQVTM and ANQGSEA. V lost 6 bases to trimming and J lost 2 bases, with 14 bases between them. The CDR3, as DNA: TGCAGCGTGAACAGGGCGAATACCTACGAGCAGTACTTC. This codes for CSVNRANTYEQYF.

This sequence joins TRBV29-1 and TRBJ2-7, with TRBD1 matching 8 bases. The CDR3 is 11 amino acids. Germline lookup yields CDR1 SQVTM and CDR2 ANQGSEA. The trim removed 6 bases at V and 3 bases at J, leaving 1 base unmatched. CDR3 sequence reads: CSVDRGYEQYF. The CDR3 DNA is TGCAGCGTAGACAGGGGCTACGAGCAGTACTTC.

This sequence joins TRBV5-6 and TRBJ1-3; D is possibly TRBD1 (6 bases). Per germline, CDR1 SGHDT and CDR2 YYEEEE. Deletions cut 4 bases from V and 1 base from J, with 9 bases between. The CDR3 totals 14 residues. DNA for the CDR3: TGTGCCAGCAGCGCGACAGGATCTGGAAACACCATATATTTT. Its protein product is CASSATGSGNTIYF.

The CDR3 nucleotides are TGTGCCAGCAGGGCGGACAGGGGATTCTTCGGCGAGCAGTACTTC. Amino acid sequence: CASRADRGFFGEQYF. V and J are TRBV11-2 and TRBJ2-7; 9 nucleotides agree with TRBD1. CDR1 SGHAT and CDR2 FQNNGV come from the germline V gene. With V trimmed by 6 bases and J by 6 bases, 12 bases remained unmatched. This CDR3 is 15 amino acids long.

The chain links TRBV28 to TRBJ1-2; D might be TRBD1 (6 bases). Germline assignment: CDR1 MDHEN and CDR2 SYDVKM. V was trimmed by 5 bases and J by 11 bases, leaving 12 bases between them. The length of the CDR3 is 11 residues. The CDR3 region has the DNA TGTGCCAGCAGTCCGCGACAGGTATACACCTTC. Translated, it gives CASSPRQVYTF.

V usage is TRBV15 and J usage is TRBJ2-3, with 8 bases identical to TRBD2. Trimming cost V 6 bases and J 1 base; bases outside gene matches: 9. CDR3 length: 16 residues. Per germline, CDR1 LNHNV and CDR2 YYDKDF (reference sequence). The CDR3 nucleotides are TGTGCCACCAGTTCAAAAGGACTAGCCCGCACAGATACGCAGTATTTT. This encodes CATSSKGLARTDTQYF.

The V and J genes are TRBV5-1 and TRBJ2-7; 10 positions match TRBD1. V lost 3 bases to trimming and J lost 2 bases; unmatched junction nucleotides: 5. The CDR3 has 15 residues. From germline, CDR1 is SGHRS and CDR2 YFSETQ. As DNA, the CDR3 is TGCGCCAGCAGCTCCGGGACAGGGGCCACCTACGAGCAGTACTTC. It is translated as CASSSGTGATYEQYF. The full variable domain, rest sourced from reference TRBV5-1 and TRBJ2-7, is KAGVTQTPRYLIKTRGQQVTLSCSPISGHRSVSWYQQTPGQGLQFLFEYFSETQRNKGNFPGRFSGRQFSNSRSEMNVSTLELGDSALYLCASSSGTGATYEQYFGPGTRLTVT.

The chain is built from TRBV7-9 and TRBJ2-2; TRBD1 might be the D (6 bases). The ends were cut back, 2 bases at V and 6 bases at J, with 7 bases in the middle. The length of the CDR3 is 13 residues. The V gene's germline CDR1 is SEHNR and CDR2 FQNEAQ (reference sequence). The CDR3 region has the DNA TGTGCCAGCAGCTTACGGACAGCCGGGGAGCTGTTTTTT. Its protein product is CASSLRTAGELFF.

CDR3 DNA: TGCGCCAGCAGCTTGGCGGGGGATGGCTACACCTTC. Encoded protein: CASSLAGDGYTF. This sequence joins TRBV5-1 and TRBJ1-2; D might be TRBD1 (5 bases). The CDR3 consists of 12 residues. Germline CDR1 is SGHRS and CDR2 is YFSETQ. V lost 0 bases and J lost 6, with 6 bases in between.

In this sample, this clone turned up a few times. V is TRBV6-6 and J is TRBJ1-2; perhaps TRBD1 as D (6 bases). V gave up 2 bases and J gave up 6 bases, with 10 bases separating them. Germline assignment: CDR1 MNHNY and CDR2 SVGAGI (reference sequence). There are 13 residues in the CDR3. The CDR3 DNA is TGTGCCAGCAGTTACCTGGGGGCGCATGGCTACACCTTC. Its translation: CASSYLGAHGYTF.

V gene TRBV5-5 combines with J gene TRBJ2-3; D is possibly TRBD1 (6 bases). The CDR3 contains 14 residues. The germline V and J ends were trimmed by 4 bases and 2 bases, with 11 bases remaining between them. CDR1 SGHKS and CDR2 YYEKEE come from the germline V gene (reference sequence). CDR3 in DNA: TGTGCCAGCAGCCGGACAGTTGCCACAGATACGCAGTATTTT. Translated, it gives CASSRTVATDTQYF.

The rearrangement uses TRBV6-5 and TRBJ1-3; tentatively, D is TRBD1 (6 bases). CDR3 length: 14 residues. From germline, CDR1 is MNHEY and CDR2 SVGAGI. Between the trimmed V and J ends, which lost 8 bases and 0 bases, there was a span of 11 bases. This chain's CDR3 is CASRGAYSGNTIYF. CDR3 coding DNA: TGTGCCAGCCGGGGGGCCTACTCTGGAAACACCATATATTTT.

The chain carries TRBV15 and TRBJ2-1; TRBD2 matches at 9 bases. CDR1 and CDR2 (germline): LNHNV, YYDKDF (reference sequence). V shed 1 base and J 0 bases; nucleotides not matched to a gene: 7. There are 18 residues in the CDR3. In DNA, the CDR3 is TGTGCCACCAGCAGAGGAAGGAGTAGCGGGAGCTCCTACAATGAGCAGTTCTTC. Encoded protein: CATSRGRSSGSSYNEQFF.

J is TRBJ2-5 and V is TRBV28; the match to TRBD1 covers 8 bases. V was pared by 7 bases and J by 3 bases, with 7 bases of the junction left unmatched. CDR1 MDHEN and CDR2 SYDVKM come from the germline V gene. The CDR3 covers 14 residues. CDR3 in amino acids: CASTSRGREETQYF. The CDR3 bases are TGTGCCAGCACCTCCAGGGGGCGCGAAGAGACCCAGTACTTC.

The chain uses TRBV15 and TRBJ1-5; D is unresolved. Germline-derived CDR1 and CDR2 are LNHNV and YYDKDF (reference sequence). The ends were cut back, 0 bases at V and 6 bases at J, with 6 bases in the middle. There are 13 residues in the CDR3. The CDR3 nucleotides read TGTGCCACCAGCAGAGAGTCACTTCAGCCCCAGCATTTT. As protein: CATSRESLQPQHF.

The rearrangement links TRBV11-1 to TRBJ2-1; D perhaps matches TRBD1 (6 bases). The V end lost 6 bases, the J end lost 5 bases, and 26 bases lay between the germline ends. This CDR3 has 18 residues. CDR1 is SGHAT, CDR2 FQDESV, per germline (reference sequence). In DNA, the CDR3 is TGTGCCAGCAGACGCCAGTCCGGGCCCCCAGGGGCAGACAATGAGCAGTTCTTC. This encodes CASRRQSGPPGADNEQFF.

This chain links TRBV5-1 with TRBJ1-4; D possibly corresponds to TRBD1 (6 bases). CDR3 length equals 16 residues. Germline values: CDR1 SGHRS, CDR2 YFSETQ. The V gene lost 6 bases and the J gene lost 3 bases, with 18 bases spanning the gap. DNA for the CDR3: TGCGCCAGCAAAAAGGGCGGGGGGCGGTCTAATGAAAAACTGTTTTTT. Its translation is CASKKGGGRSNEKLFF.

The V gene is TRBV11-2, the J gene TRBJ1-1; weak D call: TRBD1 (5 bases). The CDR3 loop spans 14 amino acids. The germline CDR1 and CDR2 sequences are SGHAT and FQNNGV. Between the trimmed V and J ends, which lost 2 bases and 2 bases, there was a span of 9 bases. CDR3 residues: CASSLSQGNTEAFF. The CDR3 nucleotides read TGTGCCAGCAGCTTATCCCAGGGAAACACTGAAGCTTTCTTT.

The chain uses TRBV28 and TRBJ2-5; the match to TRBD1 covers 7 bases. Germline trimming cut 3 bases from V and 8 bases from J; bases unmatched to any gene: 9. The length of the CDR3 is 14 residues. Germline lookup yields CDR1 MDHEN and CDR2 SYDVKM. This CDR3 is CASSLYGQDNTQYF. CDR3 DNA sequence: TGTGCCAGCAGTTTGTACGGACAGGACAATACCCAGTACTTC.

The sample holds a few counts of this clone. The chain is built from TRBV15 and TRBJ1-2; TRBD1 matches at 8 bases. There are 15 residues in the CDR3. Germline CDR1 LNHNV, CDR2 YYDKDF (reference sequence). J lost 4 bases, V lost 1 base, and 5 bases had no gene match. The CDR3 protein is CATSRGTGKGYGYTF. CDR3 nucleotides: TGTGCCACCAGCAGAGGGACAGGGAAGGGCTATGGCTACACCTTC.

This clone was observed a single time. This sequence joins TRBV5-5 and TRBJ1-5, with D maybe TRBD1 (6 bases). Per the germline V gene, CDR1 is SGHKS and CDR2 is YYEKEE (reference sequence). V was cut by 4 bases and J by 0 bases, with 11 bases left in between. The CDR3 has 15 amino acids. This chain's CDR3 is CASSDGQYSNQPQHF. In DNA, the CDR3 is TGTGCCAGCAGCGACGGACAGTATAGCAATCAGCCCCAGCATTTT. The whole variable domain, remainder taken from reference TRBV5-5 and TRBJ1-5, is DAGVTQSPTHLIKTRGQQVTLRCSPISGHKSVSWYQQVLGQGPQFIFQYYEKEERGRGNFPDRFSARQFPNYSSELNVNALLLGDSALYLCASSDGQYSNQPQHFGDGTRLSIL.

V usage is TRBV7-6 and J usage is TRBJ1-2; D remains unclear. Germline CDR1 is SGHVS and CDR2 is FNYEAQ. The CDR3 extends over 16 amino acids. Trimming cost V 1 base and J 4 bases, with 16 bases left between them. The CDR3 coding sequence is TGTGCCAGCAGCTTAGTAGGAGGAACCCAAGGCTATGGCTACACCTTC. It translates to CASSLVGGTQGYGYTF.

The J gene is TRBJ1-2, the V gene TRBV5-6, with 11 bases that match TRBD1. In germline, CDR1 is SGHDT, CDR2 YYEEEE. J lost 5 bases, V lost 2 bases, and 5 bases had no gene match. This CDR3 is 15 amino acids long. In DNA, the CDR3 is TGTGCCAGCAGCTTACGGGACAGGGGGATTTATGGCTACACCTTC. Amino acids: CASSLRDRGIYGYTF.